This T cell receptor (beta chain) was found in a study of post-analysis software for immune sequencing data. General study results and limits: Patients showed TRBV5-6, TRBV5-1 and TRBV20-1 among five TRBV segments more frequent than in controls. Batch-mates among the samples co-clustered strongly by F measure. For normalized Chao1 diversity, multiple sclerosis patients scored significantly lower than controls did.

The V gene's germline CDR1 is SGHRS and CDR2 YFSETQ. J lost 3 bases, V lost 0 bases, and 5 bases had no gene match. CDR3 length equals 16 residues. TCR beta cDNA libraries included unique molecular identifiers. A single record per CDR3 protein comes from TCRdb applying MiXCR to the PCR reads. The sample yields approximately 150,000 distinct CDR3 sequences, about 29% seen once. As to this clonotype: What it binds is unknown.

The rearrangement links TRBV5-1 to TRBJ2-7; 11 nucleotides agree with TRBD2. Sequenced sample: blood. The TCR originated in a girl under 18 with multiple sclerosis. The CDR3 region has the DNA TGCGCCAGCAGCTTGGGCGGGACTAGCGGATACTACGAGCAGTACTTC. This gives the protein CASSLGGTSGYYEQYF.